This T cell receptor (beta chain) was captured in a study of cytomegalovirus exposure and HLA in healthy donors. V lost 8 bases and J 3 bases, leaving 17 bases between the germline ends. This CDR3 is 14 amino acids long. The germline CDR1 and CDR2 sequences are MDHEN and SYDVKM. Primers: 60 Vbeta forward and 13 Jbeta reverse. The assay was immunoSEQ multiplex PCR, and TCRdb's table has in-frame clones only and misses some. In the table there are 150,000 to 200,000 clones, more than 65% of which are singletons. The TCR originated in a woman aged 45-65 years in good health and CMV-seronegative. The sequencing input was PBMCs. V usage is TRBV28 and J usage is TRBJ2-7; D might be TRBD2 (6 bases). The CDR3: CASETLGLHYEQYF. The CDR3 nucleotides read TGTGCCAGCGAGACCTTGGGACTGCACTACGAGCAGTACTTC.